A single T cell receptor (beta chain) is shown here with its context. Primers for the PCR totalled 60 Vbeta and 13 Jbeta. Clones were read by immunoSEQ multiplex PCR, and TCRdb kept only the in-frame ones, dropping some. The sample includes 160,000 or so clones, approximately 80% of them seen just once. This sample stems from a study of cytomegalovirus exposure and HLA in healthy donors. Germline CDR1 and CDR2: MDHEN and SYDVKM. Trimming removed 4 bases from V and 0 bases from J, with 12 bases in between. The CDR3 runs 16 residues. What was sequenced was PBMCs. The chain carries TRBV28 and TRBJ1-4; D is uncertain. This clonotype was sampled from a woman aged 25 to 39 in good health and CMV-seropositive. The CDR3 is CASSYHGATTNEKLFF. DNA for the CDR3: TGTGCCAGCAGTTACCACGGAGCCACAACTAATGAAAAACTGTTTTTT. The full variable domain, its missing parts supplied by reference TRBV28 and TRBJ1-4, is DVKVTQSSRYLVKRTGEKVFLECVQDMDHENMFWYRQDPGLGLRLIYFSYDVKMKEKGDIPEGYSVSREKKERFSLILESASTNQTSMYLCASSYHGATTNEKLFFGSGTQLSVL.